This record covers a single T cell receptor beta chain. cDNA serving as the sequencing template came from extracted, reverse transcribed RNA. Some clones are missing from TCRdb's copy, which holds only in-frame ones; the method was immunoSEQ multiplex PCR. The repertoire includes approximately 58,000 clones, roughly two fifths of them detected once, and 51% sits in the top ten. Trimming stripped 0 bases from V and 5 bases from J, with 12 bases between. This CDR3 is built from 15 residues. Germline values: CDR1 SEHNR, CDR2 FQNEAQ (reference sequence). This specimen comes from a study of CD8+ T cells in alopecia areata.

The chain couples TRBV7-9 to TRBJ2-3; the D gene is possibly TRBD2 (5 bases). Sequencing was done on a sample of NKG2D-low CD8+ T cells sorted from blood. This TCR was sampled from a human donor with alopecia areata. The CDR3 spells CASSLAARAIDTQYF. The CDR3 DNA follows: TGTGCCAGCAGCTTAGCAGCGCGGGCCATAGATACGCAGTATTTT. Together with reference TRBV7-9 and TRBJ2-3, the CDR3 gives the full variable domain: DTGVSQNPRHKITKRGQNVTFRCDPISEHNRLYWYRQTLGQGPEFLTYFQNEAQLEKSRLLSDRFSAERPKGSFSTLEIQRTEQGDSAMYLCASSLAARAIDTQYFGPGTRLTVL.